The clone carrying this T cell receptor (beta chain) was counted ten times or more. Antigen specificity is unknown. The entry originates in a study of read filtering for tumor transcriptome and immune sequencing. Study context: By R-ISS, stages I, II and III held approximately 8, 16 and 7 patients.

Germline V gene data show CDR1 as DFQATT and CDR2 as SNEGSKA (reference sequence). V lost 2 bases and J lost 0, with 14 bases in between. This CDR3 has 17 amino acids. Findings and caveats of the study: The CD138-negative fraction was mixed bone marrow immune cells, not pure T cells. Single-read clonotypes: roughly 81% of IR-seq clonotypes (around 4% of reads), roughly 70% of RNA-seq clonotypes (roughly 43% of reads).

This library used approximately 370 ng RNA and molecular barcoded adaptors spanning alpha/delta and beta/gamma chains. TCRdb re-called the reads with MiXCR, one entry per CDR3 protein. Of about 22,000 distinct CDR3 sequences listed, roughly an eighth are singletons. The chain employs TRBV20-1 and TRBJ1-6; possibly TRBD1 for D (5 bases). The sample consisted of a population of CD138-negative cells sorted from bone marrow. This clonotype was sampled from a donor aged 40 or older with multiple myeloma. CDR3 in amino acids: CSARPLDGGSYNSPLHF. In DNA, the CDR3 is TGCAGTGCTAGACCTTTAGACGGGGGCTCCTATAATTCACCCCTCCACTTT.